Presented here are 12 T cell receptor beta chains from one specimen sequenced in a study of technical replicates of blood from several donors. This table comes from immunoSEQ multiplex PCR, and its TCRdb copy is limited to in-frame clones, with some not included. The sample consists of over 60,000 clones, 93% of them appearing once. Material: T cells isolated from PBMCs. The receptors were sampled from a human donor in good health.

V usage is TRBV18 and J usage is TRBJ2-2; TRBD2 matches at 8 bases. There are 15 residues in the CDR3. Germline V gene sequence: CDR1 KGHSH, CDR2 LQKENI. With V trimmed by 8 bases and J by 4 bases, 9 bases remained unmatched. The CDR3 DNA sequence: TGTGCCAGCGCTAAACCCGGGGGGGCCACCGGGGAGCTGTTTTTT. Its translation is CASAKPGGATGELFF. Based on the CDR3 plus reference TRBV18 and TRBJ2-2, the full variable domain is NAGVMQNPRHLVRRRGQEARLRCSPMKGHSHVYWYRQLPEEGLKFMVYLQKENIIDESGMPKERFSAEFPKEGPSILRIQQVVRGDSAAYFCASAKPGGATGELFFGEGSRLTVL.

The V gene is TRBV6-1, the J gene TRBJ2-3, with 9 bases identical to TRBD1. There are 13 residues in the CDR3. Germline CDR1 reads MNHNS; CDR2 reads SASEGT. Germline trimming cut 6 bases from V and 6 bases from J; bases unmatched to any gene: 4. The CDR3 protein is CASRDRGRDTQYF. The CDR3 coding sequence is TGTGCCAGCAGGGACAGGGGCAGGGATACGCAGTATTTT.

The chain couples TRBV15 to TRBJ2-2, with TRBD2 matching 8 bases. In germline, CDR1 is LNHNV, CDR2 YYDKDF (reference sequence). The CDR3 length is 16 residues. The ends lost 3 bases at V and 6 bases at J; junction bases unmatched: 9. CDR3 sequence reads: CATSRGRGGPAGELFF. The DNA for the CDR3 is TGTGCCACCAGCAGGGGACGGGGGGGCCCCGCCGGGGAGCTGTTTTTT.

V gene TRBV28 combines with J gene TRBJ2-5; tentative D call: TRBD1 (5 bases). This CDR3 has 14 amino acids. CDR1 MDHEN and CDR2 SYDVKM come from the germline V gene. Trimming pared 3 bases from V and 3 bases from J, leaving 11 bases between. CDR3 sequence: CASSFLPGKETQYF. The CDR3 DNA reads as TGTGCCAGCAGTTTTTTGCCAGGGAAAGAGACCCAGTACTTC.

J is TRBJ2-7 and V is TRBV7-9; 7 bases line up with TRBD1. Germline CDR1 and CDR2: SEHNR and FQNEAQ (reference sequence). The trim removed 1 base at V and 2 bases at J, leaving 5 bases unmatched. This CDR3 contains 15 residues. The CDR3 region has the DNA TGTGCCAGCAGCTTAGGGGACAGAATAACCTACGAGCAGTACTTC. Protein product: CASSLGDRITYEQYF.

The DNA for the CDR3 is TGTGCCAGCAGCCCAATGTGGGGGGGCCGGACCTACGAGCAGTACTTC. It encodes CASSPMWGGRTYEQYF. The chain is built from TRBV7-9 and TRBJ2-7; D possibly corresponds to TRBD2 (7 bases). V was cut by 5 bases and J by 2 bases, with 19 bases left in between. Germline CDR1 SEHNR, CDR2 FQNEAQ (reference sequence). The CDR3 totals 16 residues.

The chain has TRBV5-4 and TRBJ2-1; 8 nucleotides match TRBD2. This CDR3 has 16 residues. After removal of 7 bases from V and 8 bases from J, the junction contained 17 bases not matched to a gene. Germline CDR1 is SGHNT and CDR2 is YYREEE (reference sequence). The CDR3 loop reads CASGIHVLAGWDEQFF. As DNA, the CDR3 is TGTGCCAGCGGCATACACGTGCTAGCGGGCTGGGATGAGCAGTTCTTC.

The rearrangement uses TRBV5-1 and TRBJ1-6, with TRBD1 matching 9 bases. CDR1 SGHRS and CDR2 YFSETQ come from the germline V gene. The V gene end was trimmed by 4 bases and the J gene end by 10 bases; junction bases not matched to a gene: 18. The CDR3 sequence is 18 residues long. In nucleotides, the CDR3 is TGCGCCAGCAGCCCGGAGGGACAGGGCACCCTGGGTCGATCACCCCTCCACTTT. Residues: CASSPEGQGTLGRSPLHF.

This sequence joins TRBV6-6 and TRBJ1-5; 8 bases are a match to TRBD1. V dropped 4 bases and J dropped 6; count of bases not matched to a gene: 5. Germline V gene data show CDR1 as MNHNY and CDR2 as SVGAGI (reference sequence). The CDR3 runs to 14 residues. CDR3 protein: CASSLQGGAQPQHF. CDR3 DNA sequence: TGTGCCAGCAGTTTACAGGGGGGGGCTCAGCCCCAGCATTTT.

The CDR3 coding sequence is TGTGCCAGCAGCGCCACCGGGAGCCGAAAAGGGAAACTGTTTTTT. Protein sequence: CASSATGSRKGKLFF. This chain joins TRBV9 and TRBJ1-4, with D unclear. Germline CDR1 is SGDLS and CDR2 is YYNGEE. This CDR3 comprises 15 residues. The V end was cut by 3 bases, the J end by 11 bases, with 20 bases between.

J is TRBJ2-3 and V is TRBV7-9; no clear D. The CDR3 covers 11 residues. Germline values: CDR1 SEHNR, CDR2 FQNEAQ (reference sequence). The V and J ends lost 5 bases and 6 bases respectively, with 6 bases between them. The CDR3 sequence: CASSLSDTQYF. DNA of the CDR3: TGTGCCAGCAGCCTAAGCGATACGCAGTATTTT.

This clone was detected only once. This chain links TRBV7-3 with TRBJ1-1; TRBD1 might be the D (5 bases). Germline CDR1 reads SGHTA; CDR2 reads FQGTGA. The germline V and J ends were trimmed by 3 bases and 6 bases, with 8 bases remaining between them. The CDR3 runs to 12 residues. For the CDR3, the DNA is TGTGCCAGCAGCTTCCAGGGCTCTGAAGCTTTCTTT. Residues: CASSFQGSEAFF.